This T cell receptor beta chain was profiled in a study of blood T cell repertoires in COVID-19. The overall study: COVID-19 samples collected from the United States, Italy and Spain covered acute and convalescent phases. PBMCs, B-cell-depleted T cells, or T cells were the source of the cDNA or gDNA that made up the material.

The V gene end was trimmed by 4 bases and the J gene end by 1 base; junction bases not matched to a gene: 1. Germline loops: CDR1 SNHLY, CDR2 FYNNEI. There are 15 residues in the CDR3. In the original analysis: Amplification of reference gene primers provided the estimated nucleated cell counts. The method was immunoSEQ multiplex PCR; TCRdb's version includes in-frame clones alone and lacks a portion of them. D and trimming come from the DNA, and the V and J calls and clone size come from that table. The sample shows approximately 120,000 clones, 77% of them seen only once. The TCR originated in a man older than 75 with acute or convalescent COVID-19. The sample consisted of peripheral blood. The chain links TRBV2 to TRBJ2-3; TRBD2 matches at 11 bases. CDR3 residues: CASSATSGGTDTQYF. Written as DNA, the CDR3 is TGTGCCAGCAGTGCGACTAGCGGGGGCACAGATACGCAGTATTTT.